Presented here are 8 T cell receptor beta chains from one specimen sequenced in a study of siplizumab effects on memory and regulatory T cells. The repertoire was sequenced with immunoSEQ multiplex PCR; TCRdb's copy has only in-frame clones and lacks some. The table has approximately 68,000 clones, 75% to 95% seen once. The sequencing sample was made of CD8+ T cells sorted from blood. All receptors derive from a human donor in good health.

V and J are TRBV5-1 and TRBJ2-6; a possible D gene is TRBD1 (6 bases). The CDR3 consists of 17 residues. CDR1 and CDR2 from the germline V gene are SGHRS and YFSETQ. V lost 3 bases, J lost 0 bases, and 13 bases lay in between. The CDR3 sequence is CASSSSRTDSGANVLTF. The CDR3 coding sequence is TGCGCCAGCAGCTCTTCCAGGACAGACTCTGGGGCCAACGTCCTGACTTTC.

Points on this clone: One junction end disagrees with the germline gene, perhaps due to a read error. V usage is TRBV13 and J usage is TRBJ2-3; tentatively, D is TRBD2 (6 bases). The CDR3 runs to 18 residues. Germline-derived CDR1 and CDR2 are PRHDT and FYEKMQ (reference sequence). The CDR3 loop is CASTLGPAGGVSTDTQYF. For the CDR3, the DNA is TGTGCCAGCACCTTAGGACCCGCCGGAGGGGTTAGCACAGATACGCAGTATTTT. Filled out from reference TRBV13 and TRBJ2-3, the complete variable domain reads AAGVIQSPRHLIKEKRETATLKCYPIPRHDTVYWYQQGPGQDPQFLISFYEKMQSDKGSIPDRFSAQQFSDYHSELNMSSLELGDSALYFCASTLGPAGGVSTDTQYFGPGTRLTVL.

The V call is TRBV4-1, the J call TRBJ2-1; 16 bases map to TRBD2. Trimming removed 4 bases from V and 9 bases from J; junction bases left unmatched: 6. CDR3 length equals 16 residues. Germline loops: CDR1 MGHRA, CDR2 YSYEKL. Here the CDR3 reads CASSLGTSGGAVEQFF. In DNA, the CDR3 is TGCGCCAGCAGCCTAGGGACTAGCGGGGGGGCCGTTGAGCAGTTCTTC.

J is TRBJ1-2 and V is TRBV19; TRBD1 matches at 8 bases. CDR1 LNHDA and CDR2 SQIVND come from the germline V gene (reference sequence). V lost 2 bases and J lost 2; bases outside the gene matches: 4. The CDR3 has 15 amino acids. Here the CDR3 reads CASSIPRQGNYGYTF. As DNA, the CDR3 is TGTGCCAGTAGTATACCCCGACAGGGGAACTATGGCTACACCTTC.

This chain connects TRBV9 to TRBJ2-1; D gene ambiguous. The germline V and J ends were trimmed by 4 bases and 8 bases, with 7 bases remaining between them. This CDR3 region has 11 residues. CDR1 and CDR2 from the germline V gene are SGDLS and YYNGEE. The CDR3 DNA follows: TGTGCCAGCAGCATTGGGGATGAGCAGTTCTTC. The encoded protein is CASSIGDEQFF. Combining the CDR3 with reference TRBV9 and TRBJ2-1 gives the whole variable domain DSGVTQTPKHLITATGQRVTLRCSPRSGDLSVYWYQQSLDQGLQFLIQYYNGEERAKGNILERFSAQQFPDLHSELNLSSLELGDSALYFCASSIGDEQFFGPGTRLTVL.

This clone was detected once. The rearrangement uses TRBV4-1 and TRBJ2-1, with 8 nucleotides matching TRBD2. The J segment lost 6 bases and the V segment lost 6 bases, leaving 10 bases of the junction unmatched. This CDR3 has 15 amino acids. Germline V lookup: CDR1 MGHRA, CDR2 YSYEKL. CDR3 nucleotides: TGCGCCAGCAGGCCCTTGGGGAGCGGGGGCAATGAGCAGTTCTTC. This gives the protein CASRPLGSGGNEQFF.

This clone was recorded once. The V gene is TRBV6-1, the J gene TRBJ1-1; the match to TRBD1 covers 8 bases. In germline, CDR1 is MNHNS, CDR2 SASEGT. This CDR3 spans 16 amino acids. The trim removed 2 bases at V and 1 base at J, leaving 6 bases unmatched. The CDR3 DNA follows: TGTGCCAGCAGTGAATCCGGGACAGGAAGGAACACTGAAGCTTTCTTT. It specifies CASSESGTGRNTEAFF.

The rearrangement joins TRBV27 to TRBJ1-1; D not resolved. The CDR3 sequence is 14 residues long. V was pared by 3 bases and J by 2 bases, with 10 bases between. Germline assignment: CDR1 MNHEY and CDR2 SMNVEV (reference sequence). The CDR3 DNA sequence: TGTGCCAGCAGTTTGGTAGGGTTAAACACTGAAGCTTTCTTT. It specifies CASSLVGLNTEAFF.